This T cell receptor beta chain was identified during a study of shared clonotypes between healthy human individuals. At the level of the study: Aged 18 to 49, the donors were a couple of women and a few men. General study points: Shared clonotypes across all four donors exceeded non-shared ones in generation probability.

The study drew its donors from healthy HIV-negative adults without recent acute infections or vaccinations. Details on this clone: Its antigen is still unknown.

The sorted-subset replicate PCRs were given about 210 ng DNA, which is tens of thousands of T cell genomes. Repertoires were generated with immunoSEQ multiplex PCR, while TCRdb's copy carries only in-frame clones and drops some. The repertoire includes over 2 million clones, just under 95% of them detected once, and around 0.38% sits in the top ten. Trimming pared 4 bases from V and 4 bases from J, leaving 17 bases between. Per germline, CDR1 PRHDT and CDR2 FYEKMQ (reference sequence). The CDR3 is made up of 16 amino acids. The chain recombines TRBV13 with TRBJ2-1; D may be TRBD1 (6 bases). The source is a man aged 18-30 years in good health. Some clones in this sample may be carry-over from other donors' samples. Source material: naive CD4+ T cells from PBMCs. Indicated subset: CD45RA+ positively selected. CDR3 nucleotide sequence: TGTGCCAGCAGCTCCGGGGTCTGGGGGCCGTACAATGAGCAGTTCTTC. Its translation: CASSSGVWGPYNEQFF.